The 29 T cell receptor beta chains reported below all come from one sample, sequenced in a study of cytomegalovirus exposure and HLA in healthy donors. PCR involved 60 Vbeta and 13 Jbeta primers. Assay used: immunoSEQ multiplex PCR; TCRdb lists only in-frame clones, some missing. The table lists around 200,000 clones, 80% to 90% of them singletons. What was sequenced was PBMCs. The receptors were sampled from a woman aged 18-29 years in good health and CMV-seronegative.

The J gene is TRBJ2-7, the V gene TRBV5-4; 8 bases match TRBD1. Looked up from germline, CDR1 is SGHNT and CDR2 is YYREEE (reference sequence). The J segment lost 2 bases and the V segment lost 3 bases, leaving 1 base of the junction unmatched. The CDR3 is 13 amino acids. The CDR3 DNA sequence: TGTGCCAGCAGCTGGACAGGGACCTACGAGCAGTACTTC. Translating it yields CASSWTGTYEQYF.

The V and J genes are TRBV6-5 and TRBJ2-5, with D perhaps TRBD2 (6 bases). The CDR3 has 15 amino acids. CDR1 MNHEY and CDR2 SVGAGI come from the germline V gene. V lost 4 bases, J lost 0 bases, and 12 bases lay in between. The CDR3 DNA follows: TGTGCCAGCAGTTCGAACCGGGACTACCAAGAGACCCAGTACTTC. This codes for CASSSNRDYQETQYF.

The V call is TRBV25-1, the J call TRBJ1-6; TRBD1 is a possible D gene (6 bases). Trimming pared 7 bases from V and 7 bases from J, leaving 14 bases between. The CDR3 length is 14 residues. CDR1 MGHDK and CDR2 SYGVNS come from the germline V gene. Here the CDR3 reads CASMEQGRNSPLHF. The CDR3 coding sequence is TGTGCCAGCATGGAACAGGGAAGAAATTCACCCCTCCACTTT. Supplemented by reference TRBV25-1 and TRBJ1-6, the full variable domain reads EADIYQTPRYLVIGTGKKITLECSQTMGHDKMYWYQQDPGMELHLIHYSYGVNSTEKGDLSSESTVSRIRTEHFPLTLESARPSHTSQYLCASMEQGRNSPLHFGNGTRLTVT.

The CDR3 DNA reads as TGCGCCAGCAGCCAAGATGGGACTAGAGGCGAGACCCAGTACTTC. Translated, it gives CASSQDGTRGETQYF. V usage is TRBV4-1 and J usage is TRBJ2-5, with 8 bases that match TRBD2. V shed 0 bases, J shed 5 bases, and the junction held 5 bases outside the gene matches. Germline lookup yields CDR1 MGHRA and CDR2 YSYEKL. This CDR3 has 15 residues.

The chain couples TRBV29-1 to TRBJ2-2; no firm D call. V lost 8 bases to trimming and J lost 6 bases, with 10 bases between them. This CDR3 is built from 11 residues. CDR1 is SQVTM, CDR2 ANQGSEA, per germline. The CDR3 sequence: CSSGSAGELFF. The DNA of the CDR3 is TGCAGCTCCGGTAGTGCCGGGGAGCTGTTTTTT.

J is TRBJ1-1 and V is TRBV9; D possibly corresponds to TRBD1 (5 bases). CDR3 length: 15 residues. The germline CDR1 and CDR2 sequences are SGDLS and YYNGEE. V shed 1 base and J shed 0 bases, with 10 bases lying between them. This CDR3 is CASSVLGAMNTEAFF. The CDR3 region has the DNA TGTGCCAGCAGCGTATTAGGGGCCATGAACACTGAAGCTTTCTTT.

This chain's CDR3 is CASSLVGGDYSNQPQHF. In DNA, the CDR3 is TGTGCCAGCAGCTTAGTTGGGGGGGATTATAGCAATCAGCCCCAGCATTTT. The chain carries TRBV7-6 and TRBJ1-5, with D perhaps TRBD1 (5 bases). The CDR3 is 17 amino acids. CDR1 is SGHVS and CDR2 is FNYEAQ in the germline V gene. Trimming cost V 1 base and J 0 bases, with 13 bases left between them.

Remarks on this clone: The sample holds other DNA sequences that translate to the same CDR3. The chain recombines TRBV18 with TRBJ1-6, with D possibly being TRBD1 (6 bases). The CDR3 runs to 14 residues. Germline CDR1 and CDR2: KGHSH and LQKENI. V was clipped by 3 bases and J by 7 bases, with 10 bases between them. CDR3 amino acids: CASSPDRKNSPLHF. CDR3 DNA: TGTGCCAGCTCACCGGACAGAAAGAATTCACCCCTCCACTTT. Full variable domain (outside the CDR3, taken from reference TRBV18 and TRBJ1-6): NAGVMQNPRHLVRRRGQEARLRCSPMKGHSHVYWYRQLPEEGLKFMVYLQKENIIDESGMPKERFSAEFPKEGPSILRIQQVVRGDSAAYFCASSPDRKNSPLHFGNGTRLTVT.

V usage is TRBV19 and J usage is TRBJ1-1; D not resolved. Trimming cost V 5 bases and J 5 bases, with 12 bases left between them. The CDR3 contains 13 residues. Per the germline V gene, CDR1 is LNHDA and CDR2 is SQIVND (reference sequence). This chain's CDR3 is CASSPLKETEAFF. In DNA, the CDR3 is TGTGCCAGTAGTCCCCTAAAGGAGACTGAAGCTTTCTTT.

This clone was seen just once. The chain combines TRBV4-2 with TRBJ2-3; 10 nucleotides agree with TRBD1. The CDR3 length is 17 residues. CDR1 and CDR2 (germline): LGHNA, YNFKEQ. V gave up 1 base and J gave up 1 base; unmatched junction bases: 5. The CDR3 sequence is CASSQGVGTGGTDTQYF. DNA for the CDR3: TGTGCCAGCAGCCAAGGGGTGGGGACAGGGGGCACAGATACGCAGTATTTT.

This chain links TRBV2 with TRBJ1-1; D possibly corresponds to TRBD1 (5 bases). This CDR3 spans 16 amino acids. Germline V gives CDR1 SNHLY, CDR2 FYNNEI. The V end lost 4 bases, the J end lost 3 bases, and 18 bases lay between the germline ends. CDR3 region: CASSVLGEGLDTEAFF. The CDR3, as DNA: TGTGCCAGCAGTGTATTAGGGGAGGGTTTGGACACTGAAGCTTTCTTT.

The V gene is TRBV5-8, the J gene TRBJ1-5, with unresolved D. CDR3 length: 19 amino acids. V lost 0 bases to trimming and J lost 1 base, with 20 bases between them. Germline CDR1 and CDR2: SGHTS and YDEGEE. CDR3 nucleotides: TGTGCCAGCAGCTTGGCCCTTTCAATAGGAGCTTTGAGCAATCAGCCCCAGCATTTT. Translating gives CASSLALSIGALSNQPQHF.

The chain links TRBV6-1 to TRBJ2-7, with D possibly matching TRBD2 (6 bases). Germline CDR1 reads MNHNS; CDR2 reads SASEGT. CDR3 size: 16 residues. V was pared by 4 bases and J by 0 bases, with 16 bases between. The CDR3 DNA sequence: TGTGCCAGCAGTGTTCTCGCCGGGACTGACTCCTACGAGCAGTACTTC. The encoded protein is CASSVLAGTDSYEQYF.

The CDR3, as DNA: TGTGCCAGCAGCGCCGGGACTAGATTATACAATGAGCAGTTCTTC. Amino acids: CASSAGTRLYNEQFF. The chain employs TRBV7-2 and TRBJ2-1; TRBD2 matches 8 bases. There are 15 residues in the CDR3. Trimming removed 5 bases from V and 4 bases from J; junction bases left unmatched: 7. CDR1 is SGHTA, CDR2 FQGNSA, per germline. The variable domain in full, completed from reference TRBV7-2 and TRBJ2-1, reads GAGVSQSPSNKVTEKGKDVELRCDPISGHTALYWYRQSLGQGLEFLIYFQGNSAPDKSGLPSDRFSAERTGGSVSTLTIQRTQQEDSAVYLCASSAGTRLYNEQFFGPGTRLTVL.

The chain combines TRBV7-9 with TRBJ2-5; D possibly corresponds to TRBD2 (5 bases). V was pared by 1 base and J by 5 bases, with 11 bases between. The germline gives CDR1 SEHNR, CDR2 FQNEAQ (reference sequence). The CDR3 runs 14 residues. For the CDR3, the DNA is TGTGCCAGCAGCTTAGGCGGGCGAGGGGAGACCCAGTACTTC. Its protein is CASSLGGRGETQYF.

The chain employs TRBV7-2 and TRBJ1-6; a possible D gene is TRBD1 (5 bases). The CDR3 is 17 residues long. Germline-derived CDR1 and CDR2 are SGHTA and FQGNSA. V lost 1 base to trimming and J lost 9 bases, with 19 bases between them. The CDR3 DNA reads TGTGCCAGCAGCTTAGTCTCCGGTCGACAGTCGGCTTCACCCCTCCACTTT. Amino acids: CASSLVSGRQSASPLHF.

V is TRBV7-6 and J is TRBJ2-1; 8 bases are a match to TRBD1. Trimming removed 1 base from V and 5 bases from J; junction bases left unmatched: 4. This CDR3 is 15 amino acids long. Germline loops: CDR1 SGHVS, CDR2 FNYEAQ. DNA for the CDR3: TGTGCCAGCAGCTTAGTAGGGACAGGAGACAATGAGCAGTTCTTC. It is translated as CASSLVGTGDNEQFF.

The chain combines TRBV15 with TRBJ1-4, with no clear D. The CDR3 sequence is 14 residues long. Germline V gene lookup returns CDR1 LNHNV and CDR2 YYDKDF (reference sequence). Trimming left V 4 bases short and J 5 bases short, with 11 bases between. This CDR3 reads CATSTRPGNEKLFF. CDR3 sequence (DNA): TGTGCCACCAGCACTCGCCCGGGGAATGAAAAACTGTTTTTT.

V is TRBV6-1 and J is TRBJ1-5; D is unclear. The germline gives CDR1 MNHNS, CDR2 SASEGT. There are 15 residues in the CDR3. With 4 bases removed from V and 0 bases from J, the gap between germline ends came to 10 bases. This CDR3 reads CASSAAVYSNQPQHF. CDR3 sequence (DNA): TGTGCCAGCAGTGCTGCGGTATATAGCAATCAGCCCCAGCATTTT.

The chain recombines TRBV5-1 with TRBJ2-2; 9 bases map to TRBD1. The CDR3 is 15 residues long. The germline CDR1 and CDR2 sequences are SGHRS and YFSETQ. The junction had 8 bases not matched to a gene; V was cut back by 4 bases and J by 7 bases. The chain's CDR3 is CASSPGQGNGGELFF. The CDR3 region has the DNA TGCGCCAGCAGCCCGGGACAGGGTAATGGCGGGGAGCTGTTTTTT.

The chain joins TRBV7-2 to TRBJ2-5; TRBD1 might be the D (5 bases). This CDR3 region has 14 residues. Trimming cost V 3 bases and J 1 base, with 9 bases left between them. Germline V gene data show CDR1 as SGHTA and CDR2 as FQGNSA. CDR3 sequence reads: CASSFQGAQETQYF. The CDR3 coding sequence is TGTGCCAGCAGCTTCCAAGGGGCCCAAGAGACCCAGTACTTC.

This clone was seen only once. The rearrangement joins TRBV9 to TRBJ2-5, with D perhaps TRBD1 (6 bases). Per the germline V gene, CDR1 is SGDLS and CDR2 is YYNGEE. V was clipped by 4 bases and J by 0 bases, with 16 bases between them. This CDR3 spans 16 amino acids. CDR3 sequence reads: CASSPGTPEYQETQYF. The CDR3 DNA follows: TGTGCCAGCAGCCCAGGGACACCCGAGTACCAAGAGACCCAGTACTTC.

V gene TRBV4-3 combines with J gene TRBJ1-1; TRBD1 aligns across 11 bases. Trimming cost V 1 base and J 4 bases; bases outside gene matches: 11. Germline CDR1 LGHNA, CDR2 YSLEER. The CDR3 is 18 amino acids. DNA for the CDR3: TGCGCCAGCAGCCAAGTATTGGACAGGGGGCGGATTCTCACTGAAGCTTTCTTT. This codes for CASSQVLDRGRILTEAFF.

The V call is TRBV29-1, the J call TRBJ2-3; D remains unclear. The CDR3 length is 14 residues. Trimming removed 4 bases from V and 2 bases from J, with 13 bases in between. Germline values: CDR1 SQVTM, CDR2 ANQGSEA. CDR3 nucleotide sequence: TGCAGCGTTGGATTCCTGATCTACACAGATACGCAGTATTTT. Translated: CSVGFLIYTDTQYF.

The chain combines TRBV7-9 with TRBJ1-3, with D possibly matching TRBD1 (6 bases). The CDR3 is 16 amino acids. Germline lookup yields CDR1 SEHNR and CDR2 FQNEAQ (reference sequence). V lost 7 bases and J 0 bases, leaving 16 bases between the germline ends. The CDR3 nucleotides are TGTGCCAGCACCCTAGGGACAACCCACTCTGGAAACACCATATATTTT. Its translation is CASTLGTTHSGNTIYF.

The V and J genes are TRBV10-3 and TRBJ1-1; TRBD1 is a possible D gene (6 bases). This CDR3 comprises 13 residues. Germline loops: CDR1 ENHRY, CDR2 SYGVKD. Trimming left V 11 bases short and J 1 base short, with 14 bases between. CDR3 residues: CAGREGGNTEAFF. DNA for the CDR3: TGTGCCGGACGGGAGGGGGGGAACACTGAAGCTTTCTTT.

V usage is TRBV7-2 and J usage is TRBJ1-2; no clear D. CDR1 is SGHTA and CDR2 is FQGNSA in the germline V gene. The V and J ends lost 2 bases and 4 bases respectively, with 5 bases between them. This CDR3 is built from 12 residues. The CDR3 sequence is CASSLTVYGYTF. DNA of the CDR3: TGTGCCAGCAGCTTAACAGTCTATGGCTACACCTTC.

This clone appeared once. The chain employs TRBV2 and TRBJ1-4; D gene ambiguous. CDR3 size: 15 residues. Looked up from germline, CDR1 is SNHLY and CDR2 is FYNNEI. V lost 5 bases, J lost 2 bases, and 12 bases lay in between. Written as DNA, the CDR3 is TGTGCCAGCAGTTCACTGGTGAGGACTAATGAAAAACTGTTTTTT. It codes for CASSSLVRTNEKLFF.

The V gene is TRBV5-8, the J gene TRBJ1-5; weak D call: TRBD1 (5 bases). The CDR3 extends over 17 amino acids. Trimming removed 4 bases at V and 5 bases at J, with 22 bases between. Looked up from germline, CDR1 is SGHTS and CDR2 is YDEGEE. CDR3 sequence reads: CASSRGDFGGFDQPQHF. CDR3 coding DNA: TGTGCCAGCAGCCGGGGGGACTTTGGGGGTTTCGATCAGCCCCAGCATTTT.